This T cell receptor (beta chain) was recorded in a study of blood T cell repertoires in COVID-19 (TCRdb year 2020). With regard to the full study: Samples from collaborators originated in the United States, Italy and Spain and spanned both the acute and convalescent phases of COVID-19. Deeply sampled blood TCRbeta repertoires from subjects exposed to, actively infected with, or recovered from COVID-19 were included in the dataset. The repertoires were made available in a free public database intended to serve as a resource for research on the immune response to SARS-CoV-2. HLA class I and class II types, where available, came from metadata supplied by the sample provider rather than from assay-based typing. Samples came from the ongoing ImmuneRACE study (first 160 participants) plus 1,254 subjects from 6 global collaborators. The prospective study material was composed of cDNA or gDNA derived from T cells, B-cell-depleted T cells, or PBMCs. Nearly every sample came with metadata listing a de-identified subject ID, COVID-19 status, age in years and sex. General conclusions and limits of the study: How much clinical and demographic metadata was included differed by source and by participant, and the metadata was provided uncurated.

This clone has more than one count but fewer than ten. It has no known antigen specificity. The input lacks base qualities; no much larger clone sits a single base away. The junction carries 15 bases between V and J, which are trimmed by 4 bases and 6 bases respectively. From the cysteine up to the phenylalanine, the CDR3 has a length of 15 residues. Only the CDR3 part of the read is kept: 45 bases, read in frame from the first base. Via the germline V gene, CDR1 is LGHNT and CDR2 FRNRAP. The collaborating institutions used their own protocols to collect whole blood in K2EDTA tubes. For TCRbeta analysis, collaborator samples were shipped as frozen whole blood, as isolated PBMCs, or as DNA extracted from either sample type. TCRbeta CDR3 regions were amplified from genomic DNA by means of the immunoSEQ Assay, a bias-controlled multiplex PCR. The original pipeline was this. The number of nucleated cells in each sample was estimated from the amplification of reference gene primers within the assay. Sequence reads were collapsed and filtered to measure the absolute abundance of every unique TCRbeta CDR3 rearrangement. For each sample, productive Simpson clonality was calculated as the square root of Simpson's diversity index over productive rearrangements. Held by TCRdb, this immuneACCESS table contains in-frame sequences only and omits some clones. Under half of the omission traces to an unresolved V gene where checked; the cause of the rest is unknown. Clonal size and the V and J genes are those of that table, whereas D and trimming came from the DNA. This sample lists tens of thousands of clones; approximately 78% were detected once. Of the sample, less than 15% falls within the top ten clones.

The clonotype originates from a human donor with acute or convalescent COVID-19. The donor label of this sample is uncertain. The sequenced sample was peripheral blood. Recombination connected TRBV12-5 to TRBJ2-2; TRBD2 is possibly the D segment (5 matching bases). The bases read TGTGCTAGTGGTTACGGGCTAGCTGGGGCCGGGGAGCTGTTTTTT. Translated, this gives CASGYGLAGAGELFF. Supplemented by the reference TRBV12-5 and TRBJ2-2 proteins around the CDR3, the complete variable domain is DARVTQTPRHKVTEMGQEVTMRCQPILGHNTVFWYRQTMMQGLELLAYFRNRAPLDDSGMPKDRFSAEMPDATLATLKIQPSEPRDSAVYFCASGYGLAGAGELFFGEGSRLTVL.